The clone carrying this T cell receptor (beta chain) occurred a few times. This specimen belongs to a study of T cells in localized non-small cell lung cancer. Profiled with immunoSEQ multiplex PCR; TCRdb holds only in-frame clones, not every one. This sample has about 33,000 clones; roughly 90% occur once, and the top ten carry roughly 4.2%. Per the germline V gene, CDR1 is MNHEY and CDR2 is SVGAGI. Trimming took off 0 bases at V and 4 bases at J, with 6 bases between the two ends. The CDR3 extends over 13 amino acids. The chain has TRBV6-5 and TRBJ1-2; D gene uncertain. Material: peripheral blood, obtained before any cancer treatment. This sequence was found in a man aged 40 to 70 with stage I lung adenocarcinoma. CDR3 in amino acids: CASSYSASYGYTF. In nucleotides, the CDR3 is TGTGCCAGCAGTTACTCGGCTTCCTATGGCTACACCTTC.